This TCR beta chain was sequenced for a study of beta chain features in type 1 diabetes. Study-wide results and limits: Naive, central memory and Treg TCRB repertoires seemed to resemble each other more closely in patients than they did in healthy donors. For patients and controls alike, PCR might favor shorter templates to the same degree.

TCRB transcripts that were expressed got sequenced, as all of the isolated RNA had been reverse transcribed. About 3.6 million reads on average were seen across naive, central memory and regulatory T cell samples. Only in-frame clones appear in the TCRdb table, and some are missing; sequencing was by immunoSEQ multiplex PCR. The sample contains 150,000 to 170,000 clones, roughly 8% of which appear only once. About this clone itself: No antigen is known for it.

Purity of each sorted population was above 95%. The V end was cut by 3 bases, the J end by 9 bases, with 12 bases between. This CDR3 comprises 12 residues. The V gene's germline CDR1 is SQVTM and CDR2 ANQGSEA. This receptor was identified in a man between 18 and 29 years old in good health. Sequencing was carried out using central memory CD4+ T cells from blood. The genes are TRBV29-1 and TRBJ2-1, with TRBD2 as a possible D gene (6 bases). CDR3 in DNA: TGCAGCGTTGAGATGACTAGGGGTGAGCAGTTCTTC. It translates to CSVEMTRGEQFF.